The entry that follows covers one TCR beta chain sequence. It has no known antigen specificity. Per-nucleotide qualities are absent, and no much larger clonotype sits a single base away. To be selected, patients needed enough residual fresh-frozen tumor tissue and more than two years of available survival data. Molecular status otherwise varied across the glioblastoma patients, but none of them carried an isocitrate dehydrogenase mutation. PBMC were collected before vaccination, two weeks after the third vaccination, and at tumor progression if progression occurred. The Qiagen DNeasy Blood extraction Kit was used to extract genomic DNA. This sample is part of a study of glioma-infiltrating T cells after dendritic cell vaccination (dated by TCRdb to about 2016). In the study overall: Of the approximately 15 glioblastoma patients in the cohort, all drawn from Phase I and II dendritic cell vaccination trials, 9 were newly diagnosed and 6 had recurrent disease. Patients received autologous tumor lysate-pulsed dendritic cell vaccination between about 2002 and 2013. The vaccine was prepared from monocyte-derived dendritic cells that were cultured for roughly seven days with IL-4 and GM-CSF and then pulsed overnight with autologous tumor lysate. Three intradermal dendritic cell vaccine injections were administered to patients at biweekly intervals in the arm below the axilla. Tumor-infiltrating lymphocyte content was quantified and tumor and blood repertoires were compared in dendritic cell-vaccinated glioblastoma patients by deep sequencing of TCR beta CDR3 regions. Survival after dendritic cell vaccination was correlated with TCR sequencing metrics, including TIL content and tumor-blood repertoire overlap.

Its CDR3 holds 18 amino acids, cysteine through phenylalanine. Only CDR3 DNA is held: 54 bases, read in frame from base 1. V is clipped by 0 bases and J by 0 bases, and the sequence between their germline boundaries is 17 bases long. Based on the germline V gene (reference sequence), the CDR1 and CDR2 sequences are GTSNPN and SVGIG. The paper's findings and limits, for the study overall: After dendritic cell vaccination, a higher estimated pretreatment TIL content predicted longer time to progression and overall survival. The cohort was small and heterogeneous, only a few patients had full blood and tumor sets, and even fewer had initial-recurrent tumor pairs. No direct relationship between TCR clonality and survival was found, suggesting a diverse polyclonal response may matter. The three-group TCR overlap response model was described as speculative and requiring prospective validation.

Using the immunoSEQ assay, TCRB CDR3 regions were amplified from 2 micrograms of genomic DNA, or from all available DNA when less than that was on hand. For multiplex PCR, 60 forward primers for TCR V beta segments and 13 reverse primers for J beta segments were used. Synthetic control templates were spiked into each sample at limiting dilution to estimate reads per starting template. The Illumina HiSeq System generated 87 bp sequencing reads. As for how the authors treated the data: PCR and sequencing errors were removed by a nearest neighbor algorithm that merged closely related sequences. TCR overlap was measured as the percentage of unique tumor TCR beta sequences that were also present in the peripheral blood of the same patient. TCRdb provides this immuneACCESS table in a form limited to in-frame rearrangements. Some clones are lacking; in checked studies, under half of them reflect an unresolved V gene, and why the rest are absent is not known. V, J and clone size derive from that table, while D and trimming were established from the DNA sequence. The table for this sample lists more than 95,000 clones; about four fifths of them were counted only once. The top ten clonotypes cover approximately 12% of the sample.

This TCR derives from a human donor with glioblastoma. This sample comprised blood, obtained before dendritic cell vaccination. The sequence is built from TRBV30 and TRBJ1-4; the D gene is possibly TRBD1, with 6 bases matching. The CDR3 region: CAWSVFRGTAATNEKLFF. In nucleotide form, the sequence is TGTGCCTGGAGTGTGTTCAGGGGAACCGCGGCAACTAATGAAAAACTGTTTTTT.